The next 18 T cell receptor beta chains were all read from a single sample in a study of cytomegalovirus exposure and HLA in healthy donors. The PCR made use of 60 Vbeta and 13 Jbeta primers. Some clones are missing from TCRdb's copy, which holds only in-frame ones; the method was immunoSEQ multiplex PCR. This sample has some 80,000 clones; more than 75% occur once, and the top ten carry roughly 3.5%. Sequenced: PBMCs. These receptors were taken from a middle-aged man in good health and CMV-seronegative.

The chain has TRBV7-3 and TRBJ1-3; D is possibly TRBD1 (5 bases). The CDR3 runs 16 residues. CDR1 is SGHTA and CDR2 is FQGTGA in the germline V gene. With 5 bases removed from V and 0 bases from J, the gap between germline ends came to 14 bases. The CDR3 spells CASSATGVSSGNTIYF. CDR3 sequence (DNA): TGTGCCAGCAGCGCCACAGGTGTGAGCTCTGGAAACACCATATATTTT.

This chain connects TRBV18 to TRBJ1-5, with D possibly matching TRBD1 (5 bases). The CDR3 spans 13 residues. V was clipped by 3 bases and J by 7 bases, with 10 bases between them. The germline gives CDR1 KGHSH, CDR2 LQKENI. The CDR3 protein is CASSPGREQPQHF. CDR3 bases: TGTGCCAGCTCACCGGGCAGGGAACAGCCCCAGCATTTT.

The CDR3 sequence: CASSLSTGVYNSPLHF. In nucleotides, the CDR3 is TGCGCCAGCAGCTTGTCGACAGGAGTCTATAATTCACCCCTCCACTTT. The V and J genes are TRBV5-1 and TRBJ1-6; the D gene is possibly TRBD1 (6 bases). This CDR3 spans 16 amino acids. Germline CDR1 is SGHRS and CDR2 is YFSETQ. The V end was cut by 1 base, the J end by 3 bases, with 11 bases between.

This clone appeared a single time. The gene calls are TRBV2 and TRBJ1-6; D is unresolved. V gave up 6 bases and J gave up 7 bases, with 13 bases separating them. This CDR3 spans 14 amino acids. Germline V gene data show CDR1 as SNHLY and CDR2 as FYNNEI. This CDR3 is CASSSSSGNSPLHF. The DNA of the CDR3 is TGTGCCAGCAGCTCCTCTTCGGGGAATTCACCCCTCCACTTT.

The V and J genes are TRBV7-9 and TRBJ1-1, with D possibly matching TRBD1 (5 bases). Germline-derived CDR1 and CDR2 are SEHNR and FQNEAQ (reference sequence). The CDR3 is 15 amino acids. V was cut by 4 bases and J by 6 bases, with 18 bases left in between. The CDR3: CASSSWGGKRSEAFF. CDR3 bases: TGTGCCAGCAGCTCTTGGGGCGGAAAGAGGTCTGAAGCTTTCTTT.

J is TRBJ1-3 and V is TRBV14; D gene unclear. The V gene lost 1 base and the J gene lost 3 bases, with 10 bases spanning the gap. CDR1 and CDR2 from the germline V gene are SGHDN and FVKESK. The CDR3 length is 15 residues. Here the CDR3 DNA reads TGTGCCAGCAGCCAAGTCGGTACAGTTGGAAACACCATATATTTT. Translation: CASSQVGTVGNTIYF.

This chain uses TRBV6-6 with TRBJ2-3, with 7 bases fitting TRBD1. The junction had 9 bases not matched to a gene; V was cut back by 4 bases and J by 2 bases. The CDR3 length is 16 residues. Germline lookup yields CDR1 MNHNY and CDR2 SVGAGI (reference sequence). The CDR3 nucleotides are TGTGCCAGCAGTTTGGGCGGACAGGTGGCCACAGATACGCAGTATTTT. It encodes CASSLGGQVATDTQYF.

The CDR3 region is CASTILGTGTNQPQHF. The CDR3 coding sequence is TGTGCCAGTACGATACTGGGGACGGGGACAAATCAGCCCCAGCATTTT. The rearrangement joins TRBV19 to TRBJ1-5; TRBD1 is a possible D gene (6 bases). The V end lost 7 bases, the J end lost 4 bases, and 20 bases lay between the germline ends. Germline lookup yields CDR1 LNHDA and CDR2 SQIVND (reference sequence). The CDR3 sequence is 16 residues long.

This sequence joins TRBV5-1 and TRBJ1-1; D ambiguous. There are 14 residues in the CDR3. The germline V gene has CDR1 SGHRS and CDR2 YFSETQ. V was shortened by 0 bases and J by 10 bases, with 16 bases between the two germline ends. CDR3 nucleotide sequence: TGCGCCAGCAGCTTGGCGGCGGGAGAGCACGCAGCTTTCTTT. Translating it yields CASSLAAGEHAAFF.

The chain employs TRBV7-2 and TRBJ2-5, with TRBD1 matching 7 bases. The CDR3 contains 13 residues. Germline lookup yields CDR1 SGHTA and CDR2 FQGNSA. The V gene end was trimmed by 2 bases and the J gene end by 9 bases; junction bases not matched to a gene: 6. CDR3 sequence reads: CASSLSTGRSQYF. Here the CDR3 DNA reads TGTGCCAGCAGCTTATCGACAGGGCGGTCCCAGTACTTC.

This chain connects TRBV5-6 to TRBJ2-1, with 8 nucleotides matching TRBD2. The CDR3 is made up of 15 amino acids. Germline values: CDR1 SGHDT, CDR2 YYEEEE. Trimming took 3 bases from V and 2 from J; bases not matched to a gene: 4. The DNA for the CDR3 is TGTGCCAGCAGCTCCGTAGCGGGGCCCTACAATGAGCAGTTCTTC. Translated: CASSSVAGPYNEQFF.

The CDR3 nucleotides are TGCGCCAGCAGCCAAGATCCCGGACAGGAAGGACAGCCCCAGCATTTT. This sequence encodes CASSQDPGQEGQPQHF. The chain links TRBV4-3 to TRBJ1-5, with TRBD1 matching 7 bases. Per germline, CDR1 LGHNA and CDR2 YSLEER. This CDR3 comprises 16 residues. V shed 0 bases and J 7 bases; nucleotides not matched to a gene: 9.

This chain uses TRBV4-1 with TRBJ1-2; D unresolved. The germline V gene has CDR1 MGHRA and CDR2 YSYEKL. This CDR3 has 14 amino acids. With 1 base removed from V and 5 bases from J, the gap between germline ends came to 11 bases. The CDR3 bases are TGCGCCAGCAGCCAAGGAGAATACGCTTATGGCTACACCTTC. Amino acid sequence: CASSQGEYAYGYTF.

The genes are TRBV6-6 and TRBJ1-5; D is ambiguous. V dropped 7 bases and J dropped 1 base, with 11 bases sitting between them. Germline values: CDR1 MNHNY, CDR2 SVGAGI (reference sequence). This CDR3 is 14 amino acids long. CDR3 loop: CASMQVLSNQPQHF. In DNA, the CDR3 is TGTGCCAGCATGCAGGTCTTGAGCAATCAGCCCCAGCATTTT.

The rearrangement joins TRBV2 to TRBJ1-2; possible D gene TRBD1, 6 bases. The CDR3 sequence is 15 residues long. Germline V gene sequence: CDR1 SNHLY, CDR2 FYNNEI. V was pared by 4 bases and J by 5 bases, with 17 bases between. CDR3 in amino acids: CASSGTLGAGYGYTF. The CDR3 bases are TGTGCCAGCAGTGGAACGCTGGGGGCTGGGTATGGCTACACCTTC.

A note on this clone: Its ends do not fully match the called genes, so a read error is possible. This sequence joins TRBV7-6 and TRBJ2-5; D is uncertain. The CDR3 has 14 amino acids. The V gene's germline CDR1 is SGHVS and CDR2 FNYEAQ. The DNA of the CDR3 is TGTGCCAGCAGCTTAGGCGCTCAACAAGAGGCCCAGTACTTC. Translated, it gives CASSLGAQQEAQYF.

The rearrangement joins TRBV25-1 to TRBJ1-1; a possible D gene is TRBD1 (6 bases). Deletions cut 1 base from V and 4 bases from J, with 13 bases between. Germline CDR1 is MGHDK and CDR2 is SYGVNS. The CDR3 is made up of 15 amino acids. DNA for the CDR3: TGTGCCAGCAGTGAATTAGGGCGGGGGGCCACTGAAGCTTTCTTT. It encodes CASSELGRGATEAFF.

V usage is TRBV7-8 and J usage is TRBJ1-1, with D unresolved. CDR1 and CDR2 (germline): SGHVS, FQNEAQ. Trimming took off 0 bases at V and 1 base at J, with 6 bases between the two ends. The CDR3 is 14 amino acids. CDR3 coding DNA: TGTGCCAGCAGCTTAGCGGGAGCGAACACTGAAGCTTTCTTT. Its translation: CASSLAGANTEAFF.